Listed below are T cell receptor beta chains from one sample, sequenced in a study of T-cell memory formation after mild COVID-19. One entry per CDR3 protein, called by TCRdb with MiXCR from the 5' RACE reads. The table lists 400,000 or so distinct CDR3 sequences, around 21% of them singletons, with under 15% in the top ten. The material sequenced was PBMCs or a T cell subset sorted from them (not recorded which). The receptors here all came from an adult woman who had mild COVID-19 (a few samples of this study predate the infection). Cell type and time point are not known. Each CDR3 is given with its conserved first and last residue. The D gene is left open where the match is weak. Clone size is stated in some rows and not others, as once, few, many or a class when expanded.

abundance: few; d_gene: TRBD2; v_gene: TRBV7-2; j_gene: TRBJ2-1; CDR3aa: CASSLVSGSSYNEQFF; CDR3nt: TGTGCCAGCAGCTTAGTTAGCGGGAGCTCCTACAATGAGCAGTTCTTC
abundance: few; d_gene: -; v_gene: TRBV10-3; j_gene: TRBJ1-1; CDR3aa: CAINLGEGATEAFF; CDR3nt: TGTGCCATCAACCTGGGGGAAGGGGCCACTGAAGCTTTCTTT
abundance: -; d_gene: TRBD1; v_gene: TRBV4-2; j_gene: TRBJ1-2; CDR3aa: CASSQGSGGDYGYTF; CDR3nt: TGTGCCAGCAGCCAAGGATCAGGGGGGGACTATGGCTACACCTTC
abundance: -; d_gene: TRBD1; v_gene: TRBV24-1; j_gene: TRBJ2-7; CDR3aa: CATSDLPGTGGFGEQYF; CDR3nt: TGTGCCACCAGTGATTTGCCGGGGACAGGGGGCTTTGGTGAGCAGTACTTC
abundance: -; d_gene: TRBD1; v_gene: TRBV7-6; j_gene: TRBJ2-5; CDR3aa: CASSSTGEGETQYF; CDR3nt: TGTGCCAGCAGCTCGACAGGGGAAGGGGAGACCCAGTACTTC
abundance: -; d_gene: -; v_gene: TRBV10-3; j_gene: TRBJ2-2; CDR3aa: CAISHPGSGPPGSTGELFF; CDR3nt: TGTGCCATCAGTCACCCCGGGTCGGGCCCCCCGGGGAGCACCGGGGAGCTGTTTTTT
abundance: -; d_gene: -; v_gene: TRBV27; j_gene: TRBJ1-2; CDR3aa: CASSFYASDYGYTF; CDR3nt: TGTGCCAGCAGTTTTTACGCGTCGGACTATGGCTACACCTTC
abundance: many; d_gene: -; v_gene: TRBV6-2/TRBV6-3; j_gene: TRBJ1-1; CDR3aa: CASSYSADTEAFF; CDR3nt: TGTGCCAGCAGTTACTCAGCAGACACTGAAGCTTTCTTT
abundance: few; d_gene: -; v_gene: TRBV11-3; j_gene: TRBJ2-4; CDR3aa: CASSLRGGPNIQYF; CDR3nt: TGTGCCAGCAGCTTAAGAGGGGGGCCGAACATTCAGTACTTC
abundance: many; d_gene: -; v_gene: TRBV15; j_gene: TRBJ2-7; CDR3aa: CATSRVPQSYEQYF; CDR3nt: TGTGCCACCAGCAGAGTTCCACAGTCCTACGAGCAGTACTTC
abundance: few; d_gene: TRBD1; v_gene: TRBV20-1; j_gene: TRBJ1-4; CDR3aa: CSASPSRGWLATNEKLFF; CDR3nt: TGCAGTGCTAGTCCATCCAGGGGGTGGTTGGCAACTAATGAAAAACTGTTTTTT
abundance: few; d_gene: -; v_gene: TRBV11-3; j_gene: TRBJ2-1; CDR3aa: CASSSSLGLLYNEQFF; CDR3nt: TGTGCCAGCAGCTCATCCCTAGGACTTCTCTACAATGAGCAGTTCTTC
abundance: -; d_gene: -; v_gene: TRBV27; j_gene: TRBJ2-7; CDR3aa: CASSLNAGLHYEQYF; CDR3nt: TGTGCCAGCAGTTTGAACGCGGGGCTCCACTACGAGCAGTACTTC
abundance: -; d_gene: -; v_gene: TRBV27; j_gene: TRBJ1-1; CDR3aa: CASSVLENTEAFF; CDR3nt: TGTGCCAGCAGTGTACTGGAGAACACTGAAGCTTTCTTT
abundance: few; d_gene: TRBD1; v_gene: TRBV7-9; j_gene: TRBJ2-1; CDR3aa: CASTPRTGGDLNEQFF; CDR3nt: TGTGCCAGCACCCCCCGGACAGGGGGAGATCTCAATGAGCAGTTCTTC
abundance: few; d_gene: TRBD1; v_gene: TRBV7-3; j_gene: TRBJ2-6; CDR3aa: CASSLRGQVQSGANVLTF; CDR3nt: TGTGCCAGCAGCTTAAGAGGACAGGTCCAATCTGGGGCCAACGTCCTGACTTTC
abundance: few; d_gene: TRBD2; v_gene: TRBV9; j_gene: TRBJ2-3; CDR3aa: CASSALSGSSADTQYF; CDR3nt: TGTGCCAGCAGCGCGCTTAGCGGGAGTAGTGCAGATACGCAGTATTTT
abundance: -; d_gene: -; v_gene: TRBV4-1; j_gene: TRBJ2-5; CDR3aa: CASSQGLPETQYF; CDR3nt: TGCGCCAGCAGCCAAGGACTCCCGGAGACCCAGTACTTC
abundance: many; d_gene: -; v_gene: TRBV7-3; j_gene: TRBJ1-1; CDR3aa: CASSWTANTEAFF; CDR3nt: TGTGCCAGCAGTTGGACAGCGAACACTGAAGCTTTCTTT
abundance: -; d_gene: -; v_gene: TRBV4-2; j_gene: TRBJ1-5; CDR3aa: CASSQDVAGNQPQHF; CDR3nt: TGTGCCAGCAGCCAAGATGTCGCGGGAAATCAGCCCCAGCATTTT
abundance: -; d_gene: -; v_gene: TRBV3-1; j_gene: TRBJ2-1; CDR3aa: CASSQGPGYEQFF; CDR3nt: TGTGCCAGCAGCCAGGGACCGGGGTATGAGCAGTTCTTC
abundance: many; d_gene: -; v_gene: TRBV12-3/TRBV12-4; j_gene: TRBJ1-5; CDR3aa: CASSRGGQPQHF; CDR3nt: TGTGCCAGCAGTCGAGGGGGGCAGCCCCAGCATTTT
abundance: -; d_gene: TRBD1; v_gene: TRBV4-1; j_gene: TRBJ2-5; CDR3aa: CASSQDTRQGWGTQYF; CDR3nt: TGCGCCAGCAGCCAAGATACGAGACAGGGGTGGGGGACCCAGTACTTC
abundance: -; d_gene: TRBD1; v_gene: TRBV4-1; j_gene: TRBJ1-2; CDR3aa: CASSQERKVQGAGGYTF; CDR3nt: TGCGCCAGCAGCCAGGAGAGGAAGGTGCAGGGGGCGGGTGGCTACACCTTC
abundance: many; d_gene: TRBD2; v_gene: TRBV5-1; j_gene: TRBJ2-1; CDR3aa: CASSLDGSGGYNEQFF; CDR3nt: TGCGCCAGCAGCTTGGACGGTAGCGGGGGGTACAATGAGCAGTTCTTC
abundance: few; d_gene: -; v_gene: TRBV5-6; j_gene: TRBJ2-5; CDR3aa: CASSRGSPKETQYF; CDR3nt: TGTGCCAGCAGCCGCGGCAGCCCTAAAGAGACCCAGTACTTC
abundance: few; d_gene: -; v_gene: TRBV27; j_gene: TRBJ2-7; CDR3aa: CASSSDGRYEQYF; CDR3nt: TGTGCCAGCAGTTCGGATGGGAGGTACGAGCAGTACTTC
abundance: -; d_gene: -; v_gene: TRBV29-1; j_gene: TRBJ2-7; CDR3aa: CSVEGGPGEDEQYF; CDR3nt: TGCAGCGTTGAAGGGGGTCCGGGCGAGGACGAGCAGTACTTC